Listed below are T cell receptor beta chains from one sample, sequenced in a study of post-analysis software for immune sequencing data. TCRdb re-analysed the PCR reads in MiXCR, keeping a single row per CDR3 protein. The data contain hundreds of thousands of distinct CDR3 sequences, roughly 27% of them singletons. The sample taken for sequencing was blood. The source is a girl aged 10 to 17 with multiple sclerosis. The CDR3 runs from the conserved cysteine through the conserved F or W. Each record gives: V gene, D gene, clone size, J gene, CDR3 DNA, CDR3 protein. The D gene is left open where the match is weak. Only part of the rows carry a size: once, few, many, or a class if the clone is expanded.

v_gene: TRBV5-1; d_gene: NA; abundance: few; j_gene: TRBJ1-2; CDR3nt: TGCGCCAGCAGCTCAGCCGGACACGGATATGGCTACACCTTC; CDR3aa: CASSSAGHGYGYTF
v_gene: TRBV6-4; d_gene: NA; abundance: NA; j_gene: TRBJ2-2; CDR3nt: TGTGCCAGCAGTGACTACCCAGGGACCGGGGAGCTGTTTTTT; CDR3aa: CASSDYPGTGELFF
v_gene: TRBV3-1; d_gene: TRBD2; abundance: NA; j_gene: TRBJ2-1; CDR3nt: TGTGCCAGCAGCCGCCTCGGGACTAGCGGGGCCCAGTACAATGAGCAGTTCTTC; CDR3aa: CASSRLGTSGAQYNEQFF
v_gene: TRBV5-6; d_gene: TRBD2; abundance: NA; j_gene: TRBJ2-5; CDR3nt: TGTGCCAGCAGCTTGGCTAGCGGGAGTGTCGAGACCCAGTACTTC; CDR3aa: CASSLASGSVETQYF
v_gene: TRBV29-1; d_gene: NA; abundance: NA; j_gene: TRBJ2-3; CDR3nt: NA; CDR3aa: CSVVLVGRTDTQYF
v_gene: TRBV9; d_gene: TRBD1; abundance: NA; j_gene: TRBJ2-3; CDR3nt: TGTGCCAGCAGCGACCGACAGGGCCCTGCCCCAGATACGCAGTATTTT; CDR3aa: CASSDRQGPAPDTQYF
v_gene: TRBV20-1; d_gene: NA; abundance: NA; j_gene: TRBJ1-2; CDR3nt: TGCAGTGCTAGTGATTGGGACATCGTCTATGGCTACACCTTC; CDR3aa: CSASDWDIVYGYTF
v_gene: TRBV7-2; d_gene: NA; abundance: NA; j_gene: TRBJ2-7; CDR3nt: TGTGCCAGCAGCTTATCCGGGCCCCCCGAGGCGTCCTACGAGCAGTACTTC; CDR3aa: CASSLSGPPEASYEQYF
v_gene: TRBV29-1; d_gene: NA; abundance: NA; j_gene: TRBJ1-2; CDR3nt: TGCAGCGTTGTCCTCTGGGGAAATGTCACCTTC; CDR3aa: CSVVLWGNVTF
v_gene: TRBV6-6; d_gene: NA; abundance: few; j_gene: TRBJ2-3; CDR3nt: TGTGCCAGCAGCTTCAGGGTCGCCACAGATACGCAGTATTTT; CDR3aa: CASSFRVATDTQYF
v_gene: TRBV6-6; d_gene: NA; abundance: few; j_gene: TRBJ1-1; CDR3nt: TGTGCCAGCAGCCTTGGGACGGAGAAACTCAACACTGAAGCTTTCTTT; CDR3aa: CASSLGTEKLNTEAFF
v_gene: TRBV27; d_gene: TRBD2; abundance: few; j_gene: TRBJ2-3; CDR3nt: TGTGCCAGCAGTTTAATCAGGGCTAGCGGGGGGTTTCCTAGCACAGATACGCAGTATTTT; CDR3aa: CASSLIRASGGFPSTDTQYF
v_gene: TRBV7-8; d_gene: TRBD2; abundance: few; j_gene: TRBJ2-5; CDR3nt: TGTGCCAGCAGCTTAGCGCTGGCGGGAGTCGAAGAGACCCAGTACTTC; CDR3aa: CASSLALAGVEETQYF
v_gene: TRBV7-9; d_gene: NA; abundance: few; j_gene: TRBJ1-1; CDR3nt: TGTGCCAGCAGCCCCTGGATAAAGTGGAGCGGGATGAACACTGAAGCTTTCTTT; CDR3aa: CASSPWIKWSGMNTEAFF
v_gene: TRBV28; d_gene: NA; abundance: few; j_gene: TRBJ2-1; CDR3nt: TGTGCCAGCAGTTTTGGGCTGTACAATGAGCAGTTCTTC; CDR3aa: CASSFGLYNEQFF